A selection of T cell receptor beta chains follows, all from one sample in a study of cytomegalovirus exposure and HLA in healthy donors. Some clones are missing from TCRdb's copy, which holds only in-frame ones; the method was immunoSEQ multiplex PCR. The table includes over 95,000 clones, over 60% detected once. The sequenced material came from PBMCs. Receptor source: a man aged 35-49 years in good health and CMV-seropositive. CDR3s include the opening cysteine and the closing phenylalanine or tryptophan. D genes are given only for firm matches. Clone size appears in some rows only: once, few, many, or a class for an expanded clone.

15	TRBV18	.	TRBD2	TRBJ2-3	TGTGCCAGCTCACAAAGCGGGGGGGCCAGAGATACGCAGTATTTT	CASSQSGGARDTQYF
16	TRBV9	many	TRBD1	TRBJ1-3	TGTGCCAGCAGCTACACAGGGGGCGTAGCTGGAAACACCATATATTTT	CASSYTGGVAGNTIYF
15	TRBV27	.	TRBD1	TRBJ1-1	TGTGCCAGCAGTTTCCGACAGGGAGGAGCTAGTGAAGCTTTCTTT	CASSFRQGGASEAFF
16	TRBV6-6	.	.	TRBJ1-3	TGTGCCAGCCTCTCGTCGGGAGGGGTCTCTGGAAACACCATATATTTT	CASLSSGGVSGNTIYF
17	TRBV11-2	once	TRBD1	TRBJ2-3	TGTGCCAGCAGCTTAGTAGGGACAGGGGGCTTCGGGGATACGCAGTATTTT	CASSLVGTGGFGDTQYF
15	TRBV11-2	.	TRBD1	TRBJ1-2	TGTGCCAGCAGCTTTGGGACAGGGGTTATCTATGGCTACACCTTC	CASSFGTGVIYGYTF
16	TRBV11-3	.	.	TRBJ2-3	TGTGCCAGCAGCTTACAAACGGGGGTTCACACAGATACGCAGTATTTT	CASSLQTGVHTDTQYF
13	TRBV11-2	.	.	TRBJ2-7	TGTGCCAGCAGCTTGTACCCGGCCTACGAGCAGTACTTC	CASSLYPAYEQYF
14	TRBV7-2	.	TRBD2	TRBJ2-7	TGTGCCAGCACCCCGACTAGCGGGCGCTACGAGCAGTACTTC	CASTPTSGRYEQYF
16	TRBV5-6	.	TRBD2	TRBJ2-1	TGTGCCAGCAGCAGGGTGACTAGCGGGGGACACAATGAGCAGTTCTTC	CASSRVTSGGHNEQFF
15	TRBV6-1	.	TRBD2	TRBJ2-7	TGTGCCAGCAGTGAAGGGGAGGGTAGGACCTACGAGCAGTACTTC	CASSEGEGRTYEQYF
11	TRBV29-1	once	.	TRBJ2-7	TGCAGCATTGGGAACAGGGGAGGGCAGTACTTC	CSIGNRGGQYF
15	TRBV5-4	.	TRBD1	TRBJ1-3	TGTGCCAGCAGCTTGGATACAGGGGTTGGAAACACCATATATTTT	CASSLDTGVGNTIYF